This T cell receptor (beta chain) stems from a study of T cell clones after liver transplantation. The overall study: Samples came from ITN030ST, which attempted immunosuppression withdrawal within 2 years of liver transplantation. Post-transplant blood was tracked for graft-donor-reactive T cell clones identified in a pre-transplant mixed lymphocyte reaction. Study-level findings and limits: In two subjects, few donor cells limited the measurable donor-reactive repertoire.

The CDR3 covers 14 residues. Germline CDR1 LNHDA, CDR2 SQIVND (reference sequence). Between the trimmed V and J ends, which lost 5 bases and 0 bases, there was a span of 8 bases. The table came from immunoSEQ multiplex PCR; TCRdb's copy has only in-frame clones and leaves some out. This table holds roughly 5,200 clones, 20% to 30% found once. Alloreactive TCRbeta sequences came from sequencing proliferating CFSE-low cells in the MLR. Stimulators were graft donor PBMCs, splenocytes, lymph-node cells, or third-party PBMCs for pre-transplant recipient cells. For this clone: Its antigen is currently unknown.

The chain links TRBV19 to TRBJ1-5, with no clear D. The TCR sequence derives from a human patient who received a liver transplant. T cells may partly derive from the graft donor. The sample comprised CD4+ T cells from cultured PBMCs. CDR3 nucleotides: TGTGCCAGTAGTCGAGGATATAGCAATCAGCCCCAGCATTTT. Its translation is CASSRGYSNQPQHF.